This is a list of T cell receptor beta chains from one sample in a study of regulatory T cells in long-lasting Graves disease. TCRdb passed the multiplex PCR reads through MiXCR, listing each CDR3 protein once. Among approximately 300,000 distinct CDR3 sequences, 15% to 20% were seen once, and the ten largest hold less than 40%. This sample comprised peripheral blood mononuclear cells (PBMCs), obtained at new diagnosis, from a patient treated with antithyroid drugs. The origin of the receptors is a female donor with Graves disease. CDR3s include the opening cysteine and the closing phenylalanine or tryptophan.

v_call	j_call	cdr3_aa
TRBV28	TRBJ1-1	CASSLGQGWTEAFF
TRBV28	TRBJ1-5	CASSFVGVQGPAQHF
TRBV12-3/TRBV12-4	TRBJ2-1	CASSPGLAERNEQFF
TRBV12-5	TRBJ2-2	CASGLVIGGDTGELFF
TRBV7-3	TRBJ2-5	CASSPGRAGETQYF
TRBV28	TRBJ1-4	CASSPRRGGDPGTEKLFF
TRBV6-2/TRBV6-3	TRBJ2-2	CASSESGTGELFF
TRBV7-2	TRBJ2-1	CASRRGSSPVDEQFF
TRBV9	TRBJ1-2	CASSGLGPNYGYTF
TRBV28	TRBJ2-7	CASSTRTSGSSYEQYF
TRBV2	TRBJ1-2	CASKTIPNYGYTF
TRBV9	TRBJ1-2	CASSLGIATGGENYGYTF
TRBV30	TRBJ1-6	CAWNGGTHGSYRVSPLHF
TRBV20-1	TRBJ1-4	CSARRGNEKLFF
TRBV20-1	TRBJ1-1	CSARGTGGNTEAFF
TRBV5-1	TRBJ1-5	CASSLAGVSNQPQHF
TRBV19	TRBJ1-2	CASSIGTGYGYTF
TRBV28	TRBJ1-2	CAVIRGQDGYTF
TRBV30	TRBJ1-4	CACASLTTNEKLFF
TRBV6-5	TRBJ2-1	CASSYLPGLAGSSYNEQFF
TRBV11-2	TRBJ2-7	CASSSSIGQYF
TRBV3-1	TRBJ2-5	CASSQGTGKAQETQYF
TRBV12-3/TRBV12-4	TRBJ2-1	CASTRTGGCNEQFF
TRBV6-1	TRBJ2-1	CASSEAQRQGGEFF
TRBV2	TRBJ1-6	CASSEDRGANSPLHF
TRBV5-6	TRBJ1-6	CASSSVSETGLTSHSPLHF
TRBV19	TRBJ1-6	CASSMSTGLSSPLHF
TRBV5-1	TRBJ2-3	CASSFAGAGTDTQYF
TRBV20-1	TRBJ1-4	CSARTRVGGEKLFF
TRBV3-1	TRBJ2-7	CASSQGTSGPGSTYEQYF
TRBV5-4	TRBJ2-7	CASSAPGPKSYEQYF
TRBV28	TRBJ2-5	CASSRPAGAGETQYF
TRBV19	TRBJ1-6	CASSYIPGTGSSPLHF
TRBV2	TRBJ1-6	CASSEGHPNSPLHF
TRBV19	TRBJ2-1	CASSIGAGGEDEQFF
TRBV11-1	TRBJ1-3	CASSLVSWNTIYF
TRBV27	TRBJ2-7	CASSSGPFYEQYF
TRBV11-2	TRBJ2-7	CASSTNRGLYEQYF
TRBV28	TRBJ2-7	CASSPRGDGHTYEQYF
TRBV2	TRBJ2-3	CASTSGTSGRGDTQYF
TRBV5-1	TRBJ2-1	CASWDRDAPRATNEQFF
TRBV6-1	TRBJ2-2	CASKQGVGELFF
TRBV2	TRBJ2-1	CAGSWLAGYNEQFF
TRBV28	TRBJ2-3	CASSPAGLAGEGAVYTQYF
TRBV20-1	TRBJ2-2	CSAREGQNTNTGELFF
TRBV28	TRBJ2-2	CASSLSRTGELFF
TRBV6-1	TRBJ1-1	CASSDLTGVEAFF
TRBV2	TRBJ1-2	CASSATRGQVGGYTF
TRBV6-1	TRBJ2-1	CASSLSSYEQFF
TRBV28	TRBJ2-7	CASGGTDYEQYF
TRBV7-9	TRBJ2-5	CASSLEGGGPIQETQYF
TRBV18	TRBJ2-7	CASSPKSGYEQYF
TRBV6-1	TRBJ2-7	CASSPGLAGESISYEQYF
TRBV20-1	TRBJ2-7	CSARTSGRSYEQYF
TRBV18	TRBJ2-2	CASSASNTGELFF
TRBV11-2	TRBJ2-2	CASSLDRQGTGELFF
TRBV7-8	TRBJ2-7	CASSPGGSGQYF
TRBV28	TRBJ1-4	CASSSYFGEPTTNEKLFF
TRBV7-9	TRBJ2-7	CASSVGRVRPAGEQYF